Shown below are 22 T cell receptor beta chains from a single sample sequenced in a study of T-cell reconstitution after alpha-beta-depleted transplantation in children. Unique molecular identifiers were incorporated when the TCRbeta library was constructed. Using its own MiXCR run on the PCR reads, TCRdb lists one record per CDR3 protein. The data hold 500,000 or so distinct CDR3 sequences, with approximately 29% observed a single time. Here the sequenced sample was PBMCs from the stem cell graft donor, taken from the stem cell graft. The receptors were gathered from a human donor who donated a stem cell graft to a child with aplastic anemia.

This clonotype was observed a handful of times. The chain links TRBV5-1 to TRBJ2-1, with 9 bases identical to TRBD2. The germline V gene has CDR1 SGHRS and CDR2 YFSETQ. The J segment lost 8 bases and the V segment lost 5 bases, leaving 8 bases of the junction unmatched. The length of the CDR3 is 14 residues. The CDR3: CASRAAGGLHEQFF. In DNA form, the CDR3 reads TGCGCCAGCAGAGCTGCGGGAGGGCTGCATGAGCAGTTCTTC.

This clonotype showed up just a few times. A junction end diverges from the germline sequence, so it may reflect a read error. The chain is built from TRBV27 and TRBJ1-6; D possibly corresponds to TRBD1 (6 bases). The CDR3 has 15 residues. CDR1 MNHEY and CDR2 SMNVEV come from the germline V gene (reference sequence). CDR3 in DNA: TGTGCCAGCAGTTCCACCCGGGGACATAACTCACCCCTCCACTTT. Translating it yields CASSSTRGHNSPLHF.

The V gene is TRBV6-2 or TRBV6-3, the J gene TRBJ2-1; D is unclear. Germline V gene sequence: CDR1 MNHEY, CDR2 SVGEGT. V was cut by 6 bases and J by 4 bases, with 10 bases left in between. This CDR3 comprises 13 residues. The CDR3 sequence is CASRQDGYNEQFF. CDR3 in DNA: TGTGCCAGCAGGCAAGACGGTTACAATGAGCAGTTCTTC.

With respect to this clonotype: It may be a read error: a sequence one base away is much more abundant. The rearrangement joins TRBV7-2 to TRBJ2-1; 10 bases align to TRBD2. Germline CDR1 and CDR2: SGHTA and FQGNSA. CDR3 length: 14 residues. V lost 6 bases to trimming and J lost 2 bases; unmatched junction nucleotides: 1. Here the CDR3 DNA reads TGTGCCAGCAGTACTAGCGGGGCCTACAATGAGCAGTTCTTC. Translating gives CASSTSGAYNEQFF.

This clonotype was seen a handful of times. The CDR3 DNA reads TGCAGCGCCGGCAAGGACTCCACTCCTCGCACAGATACGCAGTATTTT. Its translation is CSAGKDSTPRTDTQYF. The chain uses TRBV29-1 and TRBJ2-3, with a possible D match to TRBD2 (5 bases). Trimming stripped 7 bases from V and 1 base from J, with 21 bases between. Germline assignment: CDR1 SQVTM and CDR2 ANQGSEA. The CDR3 totals 16 residues.

The chain joins TRBV4-1 to TRBJ1-2; possible D gene TRBD1, 5 bases. Trimming shortened V by 0 bases and J by 6 bases, and 14 bases separated the two germline ends. This CDR3 is 15 amino acids long. From germline, CDR1 is MGHRA and CDR2 YSYEKL. The CDR3 loop reads CASSQDPGGEDGYTF. CDR3 coding DNA: TGCGCCAGCAGCCAAGATCCGGGGGGTGAAGATGGCTACACCTTC.

In its sample, this clonotype was seen once. The gene calls are TRBV6-1 and TRBJ2-1; 11 nucleotides line up with TRBD2. Trimming cost V 7 bases and J 4 bases; bases outside gene matches: 6. CDR1 and CDR2 from the germline V gene are MNHNS and SASEGT. The CDR3 has 15 amino acids. CDR3 sequence: CASNLAGGLYNEQFF. The CDR3 bases are TGTGCCAGCAACCTAGCGGGAGGATTATACAATGAGCAGTTCTTC.

CDR3 sequence: CASSLEGGRIGNTIYF. The CDR3 DNA is TGTGCCAGCAGCTTGGAGGGCGGGAGAATAGGAAACACCATATATTTT. V gene TRBV7-2 combines with J gene TRBJ1-3, with no clear D. The CDR3 is made up of 16 amino acids. From germline, CDR1 is SGHTA and CDR2 FQGNSA. The V end was cut by 3 bases, the J end by 4 bases, with 16 bases between.

This clonotype was found a few times. The chain carries TRBV27 and TRBJ1-2, with a possible D match to TRBD1 (5 bases). The CDR3 loop spans 13 amino acids. The ends were cut back, 5 bases at V and 5 bases at J, with 12 bases in the middle. The germline gives CDR1 MNHEY, CDR2 SMNVEV (reference sequence). CDR3 in DNA: TGTGCCAGCAGTGAAAGGGGTTTATATGGCTACACCTTC. Translating gives CASSERGLYGYTF.

This clonotype was recorded a few times. The rearrangement uses TRBV9 and TRBJ1-1, with TRBD1 matching 11 bases. V shed 2 bases, J shed 0 bases, and the junction held 3 bases outside the gene matches. CDR1 and CDR2 from the germline V gene are SGDLS and YYNGEE. There are 16 residues in the CDR3. CDR3 in DNA: TGTGCCAGCAGCGTGTGGACAGGGGGCTTGAACACTGAAGCTTTCTTT. Its translation: CASSVWTGGLNTEAFF.

This clonotype appeared many times. The gene calls are TRBV20-1 and TRBJ2-1; 9 positions agree with TRBD2. Germline V gene data show CDR1 as DFQATT and CDR2 as SNEGSKA (reference sequence). The CDR3 has 14 amino acids. V trimming: 3 bases; J trimming: 6 bases; junction bases outside the gene matches: 6. The CDR3 loop is CSASRAGGPNEQFF. For the CDR3, the DNA is TGCAGTGCTAGCCGAGCGGGAGGTCCCAATGAGCAGTTCTTC.

For the CDR3, the DNA is TGCGCCAGCAGCCATTTTGACGAAACCGGGGAGCTGTTTTTT. Translated: CASSHFDETGELFF. This chain uses TRBV5-1 with TRBJ2-2; D gene ambiguous. CDR3 length: 14 amino acids. From germline, CDR1 is SGHRS and CDR2 YFSETQ. The V end was cut by 4 bases, the J end by 5 bases, with 12 bases between. The full variable domain, with the rest looked up from reference TRBV5-1 and TRBJ2-2, is KAGVTQTPRYLIKTRGQQVTLSCSPISGHRSVSWYQQTPGQGLQFLFEYFSETQRNKGNFPGRFSGRQFSNSRSEMNVSTLELGDSALYLCASSHFDETGELFFGEGSRLTVL.

V is TRBV7-2 and J is TRBJ1-2; D gene ambiguous. This CDR3 is built from 14 residues. The germline V gene encodes CDR1 SGHTA and CDR2 FQGNSA. The V end lost 0 bases, the J end lost 3 bases, and 8 bases lay between the germline ends. Here the CDR3 reads CASSLAPRDYGYTF. The DNA of the CDR3 is TGTGCCAGCAGCTTAGCCCCCCGGGACTATGGCTACACCTTC.

This chain uses TRBV27 with TRBJ2-7, with D possibly TRBD1 on 7 matching bases. The CDR3 loop spans 13 amino acids. Trimming took off 2 bases at V and 4 bases at J, with 9 bases between the two ends. CDR1 MNHEY and CDR2 SMNVEV come from the germline V gene (reference sequence). The CDR3 is CASSLPGGYEQYF. Here the CDR3 DNA reads TGTGCCAGCAGTTTACCAGGGGGGTACGAGCAGTACTTC.

In DNA, the CDR3 is TGTGCCAGCAGCTTGGACAATGGGAACACTGAAGCTTTCTTT. This sequence encodes CASSLDNGNTEAFF. The V call is TRBV7-9, the J call TRBJ1-1; TRBD1 is a possible D gene (5 bases). CDR1 is SEHNR and CDR2 is FQNEAQ in the germline V gene (reference sequence). V lost 3 bases, J lost 1 base, and 9 bases lay in between. The CDR3 extends over 14 amino acids.

The sample holds a few counts of this clonotype. The J gene is TRBJ2-3, the V gene TRBV27; unclear D gene. The germline CDR1 and CDR2 sequences are MNHEY and SMNVEV (reference sequence). The V end lost 6 bases, the J end lost 3 bases, and 7 bases lay between the germline ends. The CDR3 totals 12 residues. DNA of the CDR3: TGTGCCAGCAGACAGAGAACAGATACGCAGTATTTT. This translates into CASRQRTDTQYF.

This clonotype occurred a few times. The chain uses TRBV20-1 and TRBJ1-1; 7 bases agree with TRBD1. J lost 2 bases, V lost 3 bases, and 6 bases had no gene match. CDR1 and CDR2 from the germline V gene are DFQATT and SNEGSKA (reference sequence). There are 14 residues in the CDR3. The CDR3 DNA reads TGCAGTGCTAGTAAGCAGGGGGGAAACACTGAAGCTTTCTTT. Translating it yields CSASKQGGNTEAFF.

This rearrangement joins TRBV20-1 to TRBJ1-4; D is unresolved. CDR1 is DFQATT and CDR2 is SNEGSKA in the germline V gene (reference sequence). The CDR3 extends over 14 amino acids. Trimming stripped 0 bases from V and 0 bases from J, with 5 bases between. The CDR3 bases are TGCAGTGCTAGAGACGTAGCAACTAATGAAAAACTGTTTTTT. It translates to CSARDVATNEKLFF.

V and J are TRBV12-3 or TRBV12-4 and TRBJ1-1, with D unresolved. There are 14 residues in the CDR3. Trimming took off 8 bases at V and 1 base at J, with 14 bases between the two ends. The CDR3 nucleotides read TGTGCCAGCCAACCGGAACACTCGAACACTGAAGCTTTCTTT. This translates into CASQPEHSNTEAFF.

As concerns this clonotype: The junction does not match germline at one end; this may be a read error. This chain connects TRBV7-2 to TRBJ2-1, with 9 positions matching TRBD2. Germline V gene lookup returns CDR1 SGHTA and CDR2 FQGNSA. This CDR3 has 15 residues. This chain's CDR3 is CASSWAGGSYNEQFF. The CDR3 coding sequence is TGTGCCAGTAGCTGGGCGGGAGGGTCCTACAATGAGCAGTTCTTC.

This clonotype has only a few counts. This chain connects TRBV20-1 to TRBJ1-2; 8 bases line up with TRBD1. Per the germline V gene, CDR1 is DFQATT and CDR2 is SNEGSKA (reference sequence). The CDR3 is made up of 15 amino acids. Germline trimming cut 3 bases from V and 2 bases from J; bases unmatched to any gene: 8. The chain's CDR3 is CSARDRAMGNYGYTF. The CDR3 region has the DNA TGCAGTGCTAGGGACAGGGCAATGGGGAACTATGGCTACACCTTC.

This clonotype was seen more than once but under ten times. The V and J genes are TRBV5-6 and TRBJ2-3, with a weak D call TRBD2 (5 bases). The V end was cut by 0 bases, the J end by 2 bases, with 13 bases between. Germline V gene sequence: CDR1 SGHDT, CDR2 YYEEEE. There are 16 residues in the CDR3. The CDR3 DNA sequence: TGTGCCAGCAGCTTGGCGGCGGGCCCCAACACAGATACGCAGTATTTT. Encoded protein: CASSLAAGPNTDTQYF.